This note documents a single T cell receptor (beta chain) sequence. These data belong to a study of early T cells in non-severe SARS-CoV-2 infection. Study at large: The chains were unpaired, and the sequenced material was bulk RNA from unsorted whole blood.

Researchers tagged individual cDNA molecules with unique molecular identifiers. MiXCR, applied by TCRdb to the 5' RACE reads, yields one record per CDR3 protein. The table shows some 36,000 distinct CDR3 sequences, with less than 7.5% occurring only once. The CDR3 covers 14 residues. Germline CDR1 and CDR2: ENHRY and SYGVKD. V trimming: 4 bases; J trimming: 7 bases; junction bases outside the gene matches: 4. The receptor was isolated from an adult who was a healthcare worker with PCR-confirmed SARS-CoV-2 infection or an uninfected control (not recorded which). This specimen was whole blood, taken at baseline. The J gene is TRBJ2-1, the V gene TRBV10-3; TRBD2 matches at 10 bases. This chain's CDR3 is CAISGLAGVNEQFF. In DNA, the CDR3 is TGTGCCATCAGTGGGCTAGCGGGAGTTAATGAGCAGTTCTTC.